This T cell receptor beta chain emerged from a study of tumor and adjacent non-tumor tissue in lung cancer. Background on the study: Each sample yielded 4 million to 4.5 million productive TCRbeta reads on average.

This CDR3 spans 16 amino acids. V lost 3 bases and J lost 1; bases outside the gene matches: 7. Germline loops: CDR1 MNHNS, CDR2 SASEGT. The library came from three nested PCR rounds adapted from ARM-PCR protocols. Via MiXCR, TCRdb re-called the multiplex PCR reads, giving one row per CDR3 protein. Here the sample spans approximately 100,000 distinct CDR3 sequences, approximately 82% being singletons. No cell sorting was done before RNA was extracted from the tissue. Sequencing used lung tumor tissue. The receptor was isolated from a woman aged 60-75 years with non-small cell lung cancer. This chain joins TRBV6-1 and TRBJ2-3, with TRBD2 matching over 7 bases. CDR3 sequence: CASSEPGTTGTDTQYF. The CDR3 DNA follows: TGTGCCAGCAGTGAGCCCGGGACTACCGGCACAGATACGCAGTATTTT.